This TCR beta chain was observed in a study of cytomegalovirus exposure and HLA in healthy donors. Study results and limitations: Cytomegalovirus association was assigned to approximately 160 TCR beta chains. A cluster of highly shared sequence variants was likely a sequencing artifact.

Details on this clone: Its antigen is unknown.

Primers included in the PCR were 60 Vbeta and 13 Jbeta primers. In the source study's methods: An analysis that came later counted tens of millions of unique TCR beta chains, around 10 million shared. Libraries were prepared by immunoSEQ multiplex PCR; TCRdb keeps only in-frame clonotypes and omits some of them. From that table come the V and J calls and clone size; the DNA was used to work out D and trimming. The top ten clones hold approximately 9.7% of a sample with 110,000 to 150,000 clones, 70% to 85% of them seen once. As for the donors, each was a healthy bone marrow donor. The CDR3 loop spans 16 amino acids. With 0 bases removed from V and 0 bases from J, the gap between germline ends came to 12 bases. Germline assignment: CDR1 MGHRA and CDR2 YSYEKL.

The specimen was PBMCs. The genes are TRBV4-1 and TRBJ2-7; D not certain. This TCR derives from a woman aged 60-70 years in good health and CMV-seropositive. CDR3 amino acids: CASSQDQQVHSYEQYF. CDR3 bases: TGCGCCAGCAGCCAAGATCAGCAGGTTCACTCCTACGAGCAGTACTTC.